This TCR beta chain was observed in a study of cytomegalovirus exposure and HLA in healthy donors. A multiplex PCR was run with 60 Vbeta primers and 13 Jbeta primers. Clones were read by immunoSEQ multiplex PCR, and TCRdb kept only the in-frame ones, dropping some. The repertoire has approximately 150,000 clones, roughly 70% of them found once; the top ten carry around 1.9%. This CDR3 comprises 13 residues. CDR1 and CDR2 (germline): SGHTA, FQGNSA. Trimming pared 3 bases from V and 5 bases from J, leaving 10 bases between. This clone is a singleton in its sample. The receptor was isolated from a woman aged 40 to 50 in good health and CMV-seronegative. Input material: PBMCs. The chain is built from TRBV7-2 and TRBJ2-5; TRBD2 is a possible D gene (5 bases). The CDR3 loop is CASSFSGFETQYF. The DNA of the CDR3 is TGTGCCAGCAGCTTCAGCGGTTTCGAGACCCAGTACTTC.